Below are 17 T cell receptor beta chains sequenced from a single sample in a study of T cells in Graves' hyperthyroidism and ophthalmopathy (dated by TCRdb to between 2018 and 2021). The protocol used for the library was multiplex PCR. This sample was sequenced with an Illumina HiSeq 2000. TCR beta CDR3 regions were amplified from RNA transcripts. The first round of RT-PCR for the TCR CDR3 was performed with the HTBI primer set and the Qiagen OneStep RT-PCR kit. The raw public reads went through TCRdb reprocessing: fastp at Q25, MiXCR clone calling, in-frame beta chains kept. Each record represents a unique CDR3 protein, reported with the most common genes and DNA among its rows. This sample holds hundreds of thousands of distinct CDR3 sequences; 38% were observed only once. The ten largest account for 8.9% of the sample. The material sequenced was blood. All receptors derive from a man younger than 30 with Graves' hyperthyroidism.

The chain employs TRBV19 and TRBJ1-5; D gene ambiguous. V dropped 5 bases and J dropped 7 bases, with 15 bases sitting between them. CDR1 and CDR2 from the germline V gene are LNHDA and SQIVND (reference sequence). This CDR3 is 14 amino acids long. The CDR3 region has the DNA TGTGCCAGTAGTGTCGGCAGCATCGGGCAGCCCCAGCATTTT. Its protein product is CASSVGSIGQPQHF.

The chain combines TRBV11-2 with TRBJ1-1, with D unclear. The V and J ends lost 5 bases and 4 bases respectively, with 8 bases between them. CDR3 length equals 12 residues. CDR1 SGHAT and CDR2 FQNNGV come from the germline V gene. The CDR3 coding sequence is TGTGCCAGCAGCCGGATCACCACTGAAGCTTTCTTT. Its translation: CASSRITTEAFF. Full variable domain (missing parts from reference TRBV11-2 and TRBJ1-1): EAGVAQSPRYKIIEKRQSVAFWCNPISGHATLYWYQQILGQGPKLLIQFQNNGVVDDSQLPKDRFSAERLKGVDSTLKIQPAKLEDSAVYLCASSRITTEAFFGQGTRLTVV.

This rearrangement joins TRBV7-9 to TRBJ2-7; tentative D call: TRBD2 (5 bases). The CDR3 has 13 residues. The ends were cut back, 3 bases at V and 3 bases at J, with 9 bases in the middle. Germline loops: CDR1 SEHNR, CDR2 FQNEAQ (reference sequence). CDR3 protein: CASSFGEFYEQYF. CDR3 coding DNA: TGTGCCAGCAGCTTCGGGGAATTCTACGAGCAGTACTTC.

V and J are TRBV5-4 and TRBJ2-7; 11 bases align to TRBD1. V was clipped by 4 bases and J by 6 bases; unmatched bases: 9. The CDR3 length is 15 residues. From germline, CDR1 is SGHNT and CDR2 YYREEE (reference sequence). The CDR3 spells CASSLNPGQGVEQYF. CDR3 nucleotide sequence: TGTGCCAGCAGCCTGAATCCGGGACAGGGGGTCGAGCAGTACTTC. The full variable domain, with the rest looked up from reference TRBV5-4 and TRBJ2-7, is ETGVTQSPTHLIKTRGQQVTLRCSSQSGHNTVSWYQQALGQGPQFIFQYYREEENGRGNFPPRFSGLQFPNYSSELNVNALELDDSALYLCASSLNPGQGVEQYFGPGTRLTVT.

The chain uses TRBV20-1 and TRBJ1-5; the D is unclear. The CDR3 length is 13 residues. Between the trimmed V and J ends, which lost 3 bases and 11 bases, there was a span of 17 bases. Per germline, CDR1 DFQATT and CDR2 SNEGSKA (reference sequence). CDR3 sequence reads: CSASEPGVETQHF. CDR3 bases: TGCAGTGCTAGTGAGCCGGGTGTGGAGACCCAGCATTTT.

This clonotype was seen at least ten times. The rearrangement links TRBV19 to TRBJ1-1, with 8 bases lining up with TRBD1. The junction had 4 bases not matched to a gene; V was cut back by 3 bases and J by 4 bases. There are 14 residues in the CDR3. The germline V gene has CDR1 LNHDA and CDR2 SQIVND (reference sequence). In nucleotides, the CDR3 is TGTGCCAGTAGTATCTTCCAGGGGGCCACTGAAGCTTTCTTT. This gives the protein CASSIFQGATEAFF.

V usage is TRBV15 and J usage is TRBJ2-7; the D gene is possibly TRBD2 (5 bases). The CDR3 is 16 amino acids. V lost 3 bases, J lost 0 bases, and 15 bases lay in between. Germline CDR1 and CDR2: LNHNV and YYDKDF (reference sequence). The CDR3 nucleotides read TGTGCCACCAGCAGCTTAGATGGGAGCCCCTCCTACGAGCAGTACTTC. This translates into CATSSLDGSPSYEQYF.

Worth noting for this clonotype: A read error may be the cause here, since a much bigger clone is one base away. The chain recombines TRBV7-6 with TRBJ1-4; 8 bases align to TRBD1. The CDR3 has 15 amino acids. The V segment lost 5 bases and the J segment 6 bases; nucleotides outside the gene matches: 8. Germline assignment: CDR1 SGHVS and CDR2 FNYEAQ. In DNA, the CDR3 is TGTGCCAGCAGCCCACGCGGACAGGGCTATGAAAAACTGTTTTTT. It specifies CASSPRGQGYEKLFF.

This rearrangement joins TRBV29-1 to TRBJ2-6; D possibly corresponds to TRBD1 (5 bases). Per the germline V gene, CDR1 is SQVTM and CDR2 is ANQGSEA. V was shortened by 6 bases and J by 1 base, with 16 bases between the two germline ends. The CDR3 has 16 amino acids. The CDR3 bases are TGCAGCGTGGCAAGGGGTGACGGGTCTGGGGCCAACGTCCTGACTTTC. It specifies CSVARGDGSGANVLTF.

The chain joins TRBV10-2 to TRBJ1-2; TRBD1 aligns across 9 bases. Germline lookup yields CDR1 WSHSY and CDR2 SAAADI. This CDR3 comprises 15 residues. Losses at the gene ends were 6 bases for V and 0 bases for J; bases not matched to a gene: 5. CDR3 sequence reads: CASSDRGGANYGYTF. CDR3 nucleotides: TGCGCCAGCAGCGACAGGGGGGGGGCTAACTATGGCTACACCTTC.

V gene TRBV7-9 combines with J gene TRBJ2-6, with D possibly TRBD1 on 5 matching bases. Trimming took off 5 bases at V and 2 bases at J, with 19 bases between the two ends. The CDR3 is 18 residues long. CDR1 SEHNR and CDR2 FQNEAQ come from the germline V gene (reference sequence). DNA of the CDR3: TGTGCCAGCAGCGTAGAGTACAGGATAGGCCCTGGGGCCAACGTCCTGACTTTC. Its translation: CASSVEYRIGPGANVLTF.

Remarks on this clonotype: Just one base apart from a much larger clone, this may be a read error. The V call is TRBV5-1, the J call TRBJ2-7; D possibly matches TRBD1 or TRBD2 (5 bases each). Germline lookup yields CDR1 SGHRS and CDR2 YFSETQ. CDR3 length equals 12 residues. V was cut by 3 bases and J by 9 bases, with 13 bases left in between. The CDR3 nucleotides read TGCGCCAGCAGCTGGGACGGCGAAGGGCAGTACTTC. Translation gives CASSWDGEGQYF.

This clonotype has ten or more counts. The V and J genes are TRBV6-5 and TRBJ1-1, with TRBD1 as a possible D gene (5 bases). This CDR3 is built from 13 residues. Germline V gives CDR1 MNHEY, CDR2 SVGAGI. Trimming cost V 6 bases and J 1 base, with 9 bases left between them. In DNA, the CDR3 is TGTGCCAGCAGACGGGGACCGAACACTGAAGCTTTCTTT. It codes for CASRRGPNTEAFF.

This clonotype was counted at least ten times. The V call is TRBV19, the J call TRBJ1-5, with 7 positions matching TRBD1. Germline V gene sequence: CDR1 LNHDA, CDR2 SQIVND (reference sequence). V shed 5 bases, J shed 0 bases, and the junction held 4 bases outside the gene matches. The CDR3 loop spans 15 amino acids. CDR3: CASSYRGDSNQPQHF. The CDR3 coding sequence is TGTGCCAGTAGTTACAGGGGAGATAGCAATCAGCCCCAGCATTTT.

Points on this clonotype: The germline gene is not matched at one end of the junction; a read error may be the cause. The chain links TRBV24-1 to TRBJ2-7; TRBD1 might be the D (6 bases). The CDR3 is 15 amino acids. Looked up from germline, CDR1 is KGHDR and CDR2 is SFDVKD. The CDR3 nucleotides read TGTGCCAGCAGTTTGACCGGAAAACAGGGCTACGAGCAGTACTTC. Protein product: CASSLTGKQGYEQYF.

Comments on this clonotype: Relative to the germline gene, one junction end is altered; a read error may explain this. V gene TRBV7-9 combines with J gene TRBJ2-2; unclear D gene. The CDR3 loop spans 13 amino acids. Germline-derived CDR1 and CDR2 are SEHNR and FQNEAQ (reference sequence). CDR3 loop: CASSLEASGELFF. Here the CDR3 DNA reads TGCGCCAGCAGCTTGGAAGCATCCGGGGAGCTGTTTTTT.

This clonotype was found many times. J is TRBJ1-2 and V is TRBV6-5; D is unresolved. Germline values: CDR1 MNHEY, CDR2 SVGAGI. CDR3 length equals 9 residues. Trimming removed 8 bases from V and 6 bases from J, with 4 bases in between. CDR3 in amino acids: CASLNGYTF. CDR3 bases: TGTGCCAGCTTGAATGGCTACACCTTC.